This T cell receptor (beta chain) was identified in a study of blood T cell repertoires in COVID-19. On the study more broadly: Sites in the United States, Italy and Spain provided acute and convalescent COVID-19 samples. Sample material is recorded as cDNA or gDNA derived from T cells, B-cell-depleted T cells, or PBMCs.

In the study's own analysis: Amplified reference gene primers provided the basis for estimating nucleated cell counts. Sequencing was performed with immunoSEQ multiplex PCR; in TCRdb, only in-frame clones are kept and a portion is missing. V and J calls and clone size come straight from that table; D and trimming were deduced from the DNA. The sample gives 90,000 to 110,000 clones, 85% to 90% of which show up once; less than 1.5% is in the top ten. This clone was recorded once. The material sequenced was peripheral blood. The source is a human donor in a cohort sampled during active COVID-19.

The CDR3 protein is CASSEGTGDQPQHF. The CDR3 coding sequence is TGCGCCAGCAGCGAGGGGACAGGGGATCAGCCCCAGCATTTT. V gene TRBV5-1 combines with J gene TRBJ1-5; 10 nucleotides agree with TRBD1. There are 14 residues in the CDR3. V trimming: 4 bases; J trimming: 5 bases; junction bases outside the gene matches: 3. Germline-derived CDR1 and CDR2 are SGHRS and YFSETQ.